Below, 28 T cell receptor beta chains from the same sample are listed, as sequenced in a study of tumor-infiltrating lymphocytes in primary liver carcinoma. The investigators made TCR beta cDNA from about 0.45 ug total RNA, using a constant-region primer. Libraries for TCR beta were built through three nested multiplex PCR rounds, which together made up a slightly modified ARM-PCR procedure. Rounds one and two of PCR, each of about 10 cycles, were primed with TRBV1-TRBV30 forward primers and a C-beta reverse primer. TCRdb recomputed calls from the multiplex PCR reads with MiXCR, one row per CDR3 protein. The table shows some 46,000 distinct CDR3 sequences, with around 80% occurring only once. From unsorted bulk tissue weighing roughly 17-31 mg, DNA and RNA were co-extracted. Sequenced sample: tumor-adjacent normal liver tissue. Receptors were obtained from a woman aged 25 to 39 with primary liver carcinoma and hepatitis B virus infection.

Regarding this clonotype: The germline gene is not matched at one end of the junction; a read error may be the cause. The V and J genes are TRBV6-6 and TRBJ1-3, with TRBD1 as a possible D gene (5 bases). Germline V gene data show CDR1 as MNHNY and CDR2 as SVGAGI (reference sequence). The CDR3 sequence is 15 residues long. The CDR3 loop reads CASRQVTSSGNTIYF. The CDR3, as DNA: TGTGCCAGCAGACAGGTGACAAGCTCTGGAAACACTATATATTTT.

In regard to this clonotype: The CDR3 carries no conserved terminal phenylalanine or tryptophan, so it likely arises from a read error. The chain combines TRBV4-2 with TRBJ2-1, with 11 bases lining up with TRBD1. Germline V CDR1 and CDR2: LGHNA, YNFKEQ. CDR3 length: 15 amino acids. The CDR3: CGSSPGQGASDEQFL. In DNA form, the CDR3 reads TGTGGCAGCAGCCCCGGACAGGGGGCTAGTGATGAGCAGTTCTTA.

About this clonotype: Germline is not matched at one junction end, which may reflect a read error. CDR3 residues: CTSSPPGQGSLIYGYTF. DNA of the CDR3: TGTACCAGCAGCCCCCCGGGACAGGGGTCCCTAATTTATGGCTACACCTTC. The gene calls are TRBV12-3 or TRBV12-4 and TRBJ1-2; 10 bases match TRBD1. The CDR3 loop spans 17 amino acids.

Remarks on this clonotype: A read error may account for a junction end that differs from germline. The chain recombines TRBV11-2 with TRBJ2-7; D ambiguous. CDR3 size: 11 residues. Per the germline V gene, CDR1 is SGHAT and CDR2 is FQNNGV. CDR3 bases: TGTGACAGCAGCCCAGCCAGTGAGAAGTACTTC. This codes for CDSSPASEKYF.

Turning to this clonotype: Its ends do not fully match the called genes, so a read error is possible. This chain links TRBV10-3 with TRBJ2-1; 12 nucleotides match TRBD2. The CDR3 runs 19 residues. Germline values: CDR1 ENHRY, CDR2 SYGVKD. For the CDR3, the DNA is TGTGCCATCAGTGAGTCAACTAGCGGGAGGAGGAGCTCCTACTATGAGCAGTTCTTC. Translating gives CAISESTSGRRSSYYEQFF.

Points on this clonotype: The junction departs from the called germline gene at one end, perhaps through a read error. V and J are TRBV4-3 and TRBJ2-6; tentatively, D is TRBD1 or TRBD2 (5 bases each). The CDR3 sequence is 19 residues long. The germline CDR1 and CDR2 sequences are LGHNA and YSLEER. CDR3 coding DNA: TGCGCCATCAGCCAAGATAGTAGCGAGATAGGCTCTGGGGCCAAAGTCCTGACTTTC. The encoded protein is CAISQDSSEIGSGAKVLTF.

This clonotype was observed many times. In DNA form, the CDR3 reads TGTGCCAGCAGAAAGACAGGGTTGGAGCAGTACTTC. Protein sequence: CASRKTGLEQYF. The rearrangement uses TRBV6-5 and TRBJ2-7; 7 bases fit TRBD1. This CDR3 spans 12 amino acids. The V and J ends lost 6 bases and 7 bases, in that order; junction bases with no gene match: 6. The germline V gene encodes CDR1 MNHEY and CDR2 SVGAGI.

Comments on this clonotype: A junction boundary mismatches the germline segment, possibly from a read error. The chain is built from TRBV11-3 and TRBJ2-2, with a weak D call TRBD2 (6 bases). CDR3 length: 19 amino acids. Germline CDR1 SGHNT, CDR2 YENEEA. CDR3 DNA: TGCGCCAGCAGCTTAGTGGGACTCCAACCCGGATTAATCATCGGGGACCTGTTTTTT. Translated, it gives CASSLVGLQPGLIIGDLFF.

This clonotype was detected only once. Because the CDR3's place on the DNA is in doubt, the DNA is left out and the CDR3 is given as listed by TCRdb. The J gene is TRBJ2-5, the V gene TRBV11-1; TRBD1, the D gene given by the table, was not confirmed from the DNA. The CDR3 contains 14 residues when both ends are counted. The germline V gene has CDR1 SGHAT and CDR2 FQDESV (reference sequence). CDR3 amino acids: CASSWAGGTGTLYF.

The gene calls are TRBV5-5 and TRBJ1-5, with a tentative D call TRBD1 (6 bases). Trimming shortened V by 4 bases and J by 5 bases, and 16 bases separated the two germline ends. The CDR3 spans 15 residues. Per germline, CDR1 SGHKS and CDR2 YYEKEE (reference sequence). CDR3 protein: CASSQDSGTHQPQHF. CDR3 nucleotide sequence: TGTGCCAGCAGCCAGGACAGTGGGACTCATCAGCCCCAGCATTTT.

Details on this clonotype: No DNA is shown, since the ends of the CDR3 on it are uncertain; the CDR3 is the one TCRdb lists. V is TRBV29-1 and J is TRBJ2-7; whether TRBD2, the table's D call, matches the DNA was not checked. Germline lookup yields CDR1 SQVTM and CDR2 ANQGSEA. Ends included, the CDR3 has 15 residues. This chain's CDR3 is CCVGPGTSGSYEHYF.

A word on this clonotype: A read error may account for a junction end that differs from germline. This chain connects TRBV11-3 to TRBJ2-5; a weak D match, TRBD2 (6 bases). Germline CDR1 and CDR2: SGHNT and YENEEA. The CDR3 covers 18 residues. The CDR3 nucleotides are TGTGCCAGCAACCCGGGGGATTCTAGCCAAGGTATGCAAGAGACCCAGTATTTC. It encodes CASNPGDSSQGMQETQYF.

Concerning this clonotype: In this CDR3 the conserved last residue, phenylalanine or tryptophan, is missing, so a read error is likely. V and J are TRBV4-1 and TRBJ2-1; 8 bases map to TRBD2. The CDR3 has 14 residues. The germline V gene encodes CDR1 MGHRA and CDR2 YSYEKL. Written as DNA, the CDR3 is TGCGCCAGTAGCCTAGCGGGCACCGACAATGAGCAGTTCATC. Residues: CASSLAGTDNEQFI.

The V call is TRBV7-3, the J call TRBJ2-1, with 7 bases identical to TRBD2. V lost 1 base to trimming and J lost 5 bases; unmatched junction nucleotides: 11. The germline gives CDR1 SGHTA, CDR2 FQGTGA. There are 17 residues in the CDR3. CDR3 in DNA: TGTGCCAGCAGCTTAAACGGCCCCGCGGGAGTTCACAATGAGCAGTTCTTC. Protein sequence: CASSLNGPAGVHNEQFF.

On this clonotype itself: Germline and junction disagree at one end, which may indicate a read error. This chain connects TRBV6-2 or TRBV6-3 to TRBJ2-2; D is tentatively TRBD1 or TRBD2 (5 bases each). Germline CDR1 and CDR2: MNHEY and SVGEGT. The CDR3 contains 15 residues. As DNA, the CDR3 is TGTGCCTGCAGTCGGGGCGATTGGAGCACCGGGGAGCTGTTATTT. It codes for CACSRGDWSTGELLF.

This chain joins TRBV5-6 and TRBJ2-6; a possible D gene is TRBD1 (6 bases). V gave up 7 bases and J gave up 2 bases, with 19 bases separating them. The CDR3 is 17 residues long. CDR1 and CDR2 (germline): SGHDT, YYEEEE. The CDR3 loop is CASGQDSSVPGANVLTF. The DNA for the CDR3 is TGTGCCAGCGGCCAGGACAGCAGCGTCCCTGGGGCCAACGTCCTGACTTTC.

Notes on this clonotype: Mismatch with germline at one junction end may stem from a read error. The V gene is TRBV30, the J gene TRBJ1-1; 7 positions match TRBD1. CDR3 length equals 16 residues. Germline assignment: CDR1 GTSNPN and CDR2 SVGIG (reference sequence). The CDR3 sequence: CAWSLPTGDMNTEALF. CDR3 coding DNA: TGTGCCTGGAGTCTCCCAACAGGGGACATGAACACTGAAGCTTTATTT. Drawing the rest from reference TRBV30 and TRBJ1-1, the complete variable domain is SQTIHQWPATLVQPVGSPLSLECTVEGTSNPNLYWYRQAAGRGLQLLFYSVGIGQISSEVPQNLSASRPQDRQFILSSKKLLLSDSGFYLCAWSLPTGDMNTEALFGQGTRLTVV.

On this clonotype: This may be a read error: a much more frequent sequence differs by one nucleotide. The DNA for the CDR3 is TGTGCCAGTACCCCGGACGCAACCTATGGCTACACCTTC. This translates into CASTPDATYGYTF. V usage is TRBV19 and J usage is TRBJ1-2, with D unclear. The V gene's germline CDR1 is LNHDA and CDR2 SQIVND (reference sequence). V gave up 7 bases and J gave up 4 bases, with 13 bases separating them. The CDR3 runs to 13 residues.

This clonotype was detected a few times. Since a much larger clone is just one base distant, this may be a read error. This chain uses TRBV28 with TRBJ1-5, with 11 positions matching TRBD1. Germline V gene lookup returns CDR1 MDHEN and CDR2 SYDVKM. Trimming cost V 4 bases and J 9 bases; bases outside gene matches: 8. The CDR3 runs to 15 residues. CDR3 residues: CASSSQGQGEPPQHF. The CDR3 coding sequence is TGTGCCAGCAGTTCGCAGGGACAGGGGGAGCCGCCCCAGCATTTT.

Worth noting for this clonotype: This is likely a read error, given that the CDR3 carries no conserved phenylalanine or tryptophan at its end. The chain employs TRBV11-2 and TRBJ2-5; possible D gene TRBD1, 5 bases. The CDR3 is 15 amino acids. Per the germline V gene, CDR1 is SGHAT and CDR2 is FQNNGV. The CDR3 sequence is CAGSLLTTAAETQYS. DNA for the CDR3: TGTGCCGGCAGCCTTTTGACGACAGCTGCTGAGACCCAGTACTCC.

Concerning this clonotype itself: A read error may produce the germline difference seen at one junction end. The V call is TRBV11-2, the J call TRBJ2-5, with 9 nucleotides matching TRBD1. This CDR3 is built from 15 residues. The germline V gene has CDR1 SGHAT and CDR2 FQNNGV. CDR3 sequence: CTSRPGTGLKETQYF. CDR3 nucleotide sequence: TGTACCAGCAGGCCCGGGACAGGGCTGAAGGAGACCCAGTACTTC.

This rearrangement joins TRBV6-2 or TRBV6-3 to TRBJ2-7, with TRBD1 as a possible D gene (5 bases). Germline V gene sequence: CDR1 MNHEY, CDR2 SVGEGT. Trimming stripped 0 bases from V and 12 bases from J, with 24 bases between. CDR3 length equals 16 residues. CDR3 DNA sequence: TGTGCCAGCAGTTACTCGAAGGTAGCAGGGCACTACGTGCTGTACTTC. It specifies CASSYSKVAGHYVLYF.

A note on this clonotype: The junction shows a germline mismatch at one end, possibly a read error. V gene TRBV28 combines with J gene TRBJ2-1; maybe TRBD2 (5 bases). Per germline, CDR1 MDHEN and CDR2 SYDVKM. The CDR3 sequence is 15 residues long. The CDR3 protein is CASSFGWELYNEQSF. CDR3 coding DNA: TGTGCCAGCAGTTTTGGGTGGGAGCTCTACAATGAACAGTCCTTC.

Turning to this clonotype: Mismatch with germline at one junction end may stem from a read error. The rearrangement uses TRBV6-1 and TRBJ1-3; D uncertain. Germline assignment: CDR1 MNHNS and CDR2 SASEGT. The CDR3 runs 14 residues. Written as DNA, the CDR3 is TGTGCCAGCAGTGTGGCTGTCTCTGGAAACACCATACATTTT. It is translated as CASSVAVSGNTIHF.

Remarks on this clonotype: A junction boundary mismatches the germline segment, possibly from a read error. The genes are TRBV15 and TRBJ1-5; TRBD1 aligns across 8 bases. The CDR3 is made up of 21 amino acids. CDR1 is LNHNV, CDR2 YYDKDF, per germline (reference sequence). The CDR3 region has the DNA TGTGCCACCAGCAGAGCGCCACCGGGACAGGTCGCCGTCAATAGCAATCAGCCCCAACATTTT. As protein: CATSRAPPGQVAVNSNQPQHF.

By share of the sample, this clonotype is medium-sized (0.01 to 0.1%). The chain employs TRBV11-2 and TRBJ1-2; TRBD1 is a possible D gene (5 bases). V was cut by 5 bases and J by 8 bases, with 15 bases left in between. CDR1 SGHAT and CDR2 FQNNGV come from the germline V gene. The CDR3 totals 13 residues. The CDR3 nucleotides are TGTGCCAGCAGCCTTGTCGAGGGGTGGGGCTACACCTTC. This encodes CASSLVEGWGYTF.

Ten or more counts support this clonotype. This may be a read error: a much more frequent sequence differs by one nucleotide. The chain recombines TRBV14 with TRBJ2-5; no clear D. The CDR3 extends over 14 amino acids. The V gene's germline CDR1 is SGHDN and CDR2 FVKESK. In nucleotides, the CDR3 is TGTGCCAGCAGCCAAGATTGGAGCGCTGAGACCCTGTACTTC. Its protein product is CASSQDWSAETLYF.

Worth noting for this clonotype: Sequence at one end of the junction differs from germline and may be a read error. V gene TRBV5-1 combines with J gene TRBJ2-5, with 7 nucleotides matching TRBD1. This CDR3 is built from 15 residues. Per the germline V gene, CDR1 is SGHRS and CDR2 is YFSETQ. The CDR3 is CASSHDRVGQETRYF. CDR3 DNA: TGTGCCAGCAGCCACGACAGGGTTGGGCAAGAGACCCGGTACTTC.